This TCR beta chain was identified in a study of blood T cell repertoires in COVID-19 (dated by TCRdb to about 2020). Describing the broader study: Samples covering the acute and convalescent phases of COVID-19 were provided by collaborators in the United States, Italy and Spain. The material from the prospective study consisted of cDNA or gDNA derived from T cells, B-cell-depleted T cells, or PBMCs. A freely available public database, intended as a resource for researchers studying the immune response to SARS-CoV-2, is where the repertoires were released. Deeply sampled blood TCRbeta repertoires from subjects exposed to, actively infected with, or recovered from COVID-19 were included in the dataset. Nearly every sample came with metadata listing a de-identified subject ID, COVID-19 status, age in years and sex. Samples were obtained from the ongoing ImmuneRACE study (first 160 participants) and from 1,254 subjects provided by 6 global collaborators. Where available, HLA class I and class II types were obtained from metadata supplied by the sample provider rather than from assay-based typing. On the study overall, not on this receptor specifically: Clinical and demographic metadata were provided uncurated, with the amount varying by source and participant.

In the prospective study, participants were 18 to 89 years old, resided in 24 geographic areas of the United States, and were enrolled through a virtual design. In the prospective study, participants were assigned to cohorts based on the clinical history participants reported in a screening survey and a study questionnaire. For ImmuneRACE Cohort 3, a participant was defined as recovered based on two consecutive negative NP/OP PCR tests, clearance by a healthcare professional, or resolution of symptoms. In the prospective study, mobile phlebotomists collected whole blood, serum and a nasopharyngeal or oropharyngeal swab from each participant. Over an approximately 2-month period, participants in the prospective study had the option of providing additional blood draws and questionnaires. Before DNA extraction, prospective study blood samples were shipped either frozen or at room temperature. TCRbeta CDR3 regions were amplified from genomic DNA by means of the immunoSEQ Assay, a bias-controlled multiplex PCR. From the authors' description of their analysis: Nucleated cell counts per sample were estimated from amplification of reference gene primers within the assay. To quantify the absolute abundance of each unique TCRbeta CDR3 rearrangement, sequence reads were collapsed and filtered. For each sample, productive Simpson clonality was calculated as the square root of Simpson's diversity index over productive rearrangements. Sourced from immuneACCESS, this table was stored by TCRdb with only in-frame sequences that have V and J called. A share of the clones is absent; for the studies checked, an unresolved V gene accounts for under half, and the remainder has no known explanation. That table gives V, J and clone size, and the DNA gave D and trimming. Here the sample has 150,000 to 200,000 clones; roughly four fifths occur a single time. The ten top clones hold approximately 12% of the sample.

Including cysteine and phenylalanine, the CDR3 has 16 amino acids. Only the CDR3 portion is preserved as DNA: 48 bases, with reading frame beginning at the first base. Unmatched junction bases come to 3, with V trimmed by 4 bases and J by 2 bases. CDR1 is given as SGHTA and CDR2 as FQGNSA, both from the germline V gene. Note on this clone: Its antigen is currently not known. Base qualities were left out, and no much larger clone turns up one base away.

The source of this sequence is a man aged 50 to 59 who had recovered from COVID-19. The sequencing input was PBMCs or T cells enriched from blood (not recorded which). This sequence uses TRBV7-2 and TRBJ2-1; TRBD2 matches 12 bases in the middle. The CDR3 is CASSWSSGGAYNEQFF. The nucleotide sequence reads TGTGCCAGCAGCTGGTCTAGCGGGGGGGCCTACAATGAGCAGTTCTTC.